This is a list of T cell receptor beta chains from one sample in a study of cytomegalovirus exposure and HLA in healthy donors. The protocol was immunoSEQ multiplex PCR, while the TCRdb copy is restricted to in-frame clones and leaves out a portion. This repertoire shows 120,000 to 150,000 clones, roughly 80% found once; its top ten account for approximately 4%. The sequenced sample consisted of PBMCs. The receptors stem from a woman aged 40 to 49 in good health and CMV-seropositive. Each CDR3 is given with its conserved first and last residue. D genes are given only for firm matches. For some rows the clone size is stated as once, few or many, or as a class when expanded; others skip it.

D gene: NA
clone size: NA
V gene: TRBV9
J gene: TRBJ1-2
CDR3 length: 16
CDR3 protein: CASSVDLRGGMDGYTF
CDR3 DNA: TGTGCCAGCAGCGTAGATCTAAGGGGAGGGATGGATGGCTACACCTTC

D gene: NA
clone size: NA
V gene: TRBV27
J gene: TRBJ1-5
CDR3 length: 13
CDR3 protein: CASSLYNNQPQHF
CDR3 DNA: TGTGCCAGCAGTTTATACAACAATCAGCCCCAGCATTTT

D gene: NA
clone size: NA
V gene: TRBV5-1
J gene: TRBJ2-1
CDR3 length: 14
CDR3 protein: CASSPGSYNNEQFF
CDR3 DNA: TGCGCCAGCAGCCCGGGGTCCTATAACAATGAGCAGTTCTTC

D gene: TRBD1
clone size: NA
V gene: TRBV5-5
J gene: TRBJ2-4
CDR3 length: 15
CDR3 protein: CASSLEHTGVNIQYF
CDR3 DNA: TGTGCCAGCAGCTTGGAGCACACAGGGGTAAACATTCAGTACTTC

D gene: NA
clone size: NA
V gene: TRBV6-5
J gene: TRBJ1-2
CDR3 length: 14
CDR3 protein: CASSYTGNKYGYTF
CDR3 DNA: TGTGCCAGTTCATATACAGGGAATAAATATGGCTACACCTTC

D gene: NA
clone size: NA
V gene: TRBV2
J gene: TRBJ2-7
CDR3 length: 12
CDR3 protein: CASSPLSYEQYF
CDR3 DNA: TGTGCCAGCAGTCCCCTCTCCTACGAGCAGTACTTC

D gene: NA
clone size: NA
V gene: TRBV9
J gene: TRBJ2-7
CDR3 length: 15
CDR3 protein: CASSPEGESSYEQYF
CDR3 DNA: TGTGCCAGCAGCCCTGAAGGGGAAAGCTCCTACGAGCAGTACTTC

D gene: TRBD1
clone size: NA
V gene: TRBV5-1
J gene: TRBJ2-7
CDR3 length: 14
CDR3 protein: CASSYSDRGGEQYF
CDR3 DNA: TGCGCCAGCAGCTATTCCGACAGGGGGGGCGAGCAGTACTTC

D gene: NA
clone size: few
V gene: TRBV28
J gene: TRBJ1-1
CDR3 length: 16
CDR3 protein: CASSLSLRGGDPEAFF
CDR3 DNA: TGTGCCAGCAGTCTCTCCTTGAGGGGAGGGGACCCTGAAGCTTTCTTT

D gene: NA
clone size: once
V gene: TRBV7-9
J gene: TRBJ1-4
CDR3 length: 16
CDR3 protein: CASSLLTGYEHEKLFF
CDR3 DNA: TGTGCCAGCAGCTTGTTAACAGGGTATGAGCATGAAAAACTGTTTTTT

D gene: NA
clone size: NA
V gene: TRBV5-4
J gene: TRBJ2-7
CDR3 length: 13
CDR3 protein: CASSPPGASEQYF
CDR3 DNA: TGTGCCAGCAGCCCCCCTGGGGCTTCCGAGCAGTACTTC

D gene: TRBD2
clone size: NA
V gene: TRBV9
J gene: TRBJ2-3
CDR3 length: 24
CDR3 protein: CASSVRGLAGGRHPPPLTTDTQYF
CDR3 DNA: TGTGCCAGCAGCGTAAGGGGACTAGCGGGGGGGCGGCACCCTCCCCCACTCACCACAGATACGCAGTATTTT

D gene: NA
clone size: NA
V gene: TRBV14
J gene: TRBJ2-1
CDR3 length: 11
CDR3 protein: CASSRADEQFF
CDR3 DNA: TGTGCCAGCAGCCGAGCGGATGAGCAGTTCTTC

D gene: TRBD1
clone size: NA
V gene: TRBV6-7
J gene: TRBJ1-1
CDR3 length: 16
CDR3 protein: CASSPGTGISNTEAFF
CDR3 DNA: TGTGCCAGCAGTCCCGGGACAGGGATTTCTAACACTGAAGCTTTCTTT

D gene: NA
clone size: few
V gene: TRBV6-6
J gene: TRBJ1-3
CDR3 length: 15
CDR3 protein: CASSYEGDSGNTIYF
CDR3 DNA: TGTGCCAGCAGTTACGAAGGGGACTCTGGAAACACCATATATTTT

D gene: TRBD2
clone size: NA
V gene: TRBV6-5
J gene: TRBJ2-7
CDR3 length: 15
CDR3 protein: CASSPGLLSSYEQYF
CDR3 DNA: TGTGCCAGCAGCCCGGGACTACTAAGCTCCTACGAGCAGTACTTC

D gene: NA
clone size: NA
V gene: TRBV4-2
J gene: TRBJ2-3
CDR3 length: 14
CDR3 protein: CASSQGSGSDTQYF
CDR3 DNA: TGTGCCAGCAGCCAGGGCAGCGGGTCAGATACGCAGTATTTT

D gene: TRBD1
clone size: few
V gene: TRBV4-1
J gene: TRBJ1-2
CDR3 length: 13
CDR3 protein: CASSQVGQHGYTF
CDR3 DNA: TGCGCCAGCAGCCAAGTGGGACAGCATGGCTACACCTTC

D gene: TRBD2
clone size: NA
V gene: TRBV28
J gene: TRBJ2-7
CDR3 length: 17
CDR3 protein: CASSTSGLAPGLYEQYF
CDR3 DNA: TGTGCCAGCAGTACCTCGGGACTAGCCCCGGGGCTATACGAGCAGTACTTC

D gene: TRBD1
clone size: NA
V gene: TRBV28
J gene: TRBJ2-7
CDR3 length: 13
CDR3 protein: CAISGTGLNEQYF
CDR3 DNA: TGTGCCATCTCCGGGACAGGGTTAAACGAGCAGTACTTC

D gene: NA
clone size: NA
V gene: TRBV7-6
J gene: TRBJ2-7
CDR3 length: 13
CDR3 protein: CASSLARDGEQYF
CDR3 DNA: TGTGCCAGCAGCTTAGCGCGGGACGGCGAGCAGTACTTC

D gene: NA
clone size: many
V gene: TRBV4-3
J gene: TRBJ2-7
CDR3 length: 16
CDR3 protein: CASSQGVGGASNEQYF
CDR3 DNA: TGCGCCAGCAGCCAAGGGGTGGGGGGGGCCTCCAACGAGCAGTACTTC

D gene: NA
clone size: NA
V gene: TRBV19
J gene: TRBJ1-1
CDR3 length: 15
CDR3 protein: CASSIVGGRDTEAFF
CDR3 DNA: TGTGCCAGTAGTATAGTCGGGGGAAGGGACACTGAAGCTTTCTTT

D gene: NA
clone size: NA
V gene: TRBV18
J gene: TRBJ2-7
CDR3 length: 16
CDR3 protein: CASSPSTPSSSYEQYF
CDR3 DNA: TGTGCCAGCTCACCCTCTACGCCTAGCAGTTCCTACGAGCAGTACTTC

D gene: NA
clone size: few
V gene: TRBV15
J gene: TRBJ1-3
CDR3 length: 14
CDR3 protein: CATSRDRGSYTIYF
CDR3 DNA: TGTGCCACCAGCAGAGATCGGGGGAGTTACACCATATATTTT

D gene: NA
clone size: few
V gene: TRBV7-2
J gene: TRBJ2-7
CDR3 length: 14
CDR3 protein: CASSLGASPYEQYF
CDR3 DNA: TGTGCCAGCAGCCTCGGTGCTTCCCCCTACGAGCAGTACTTC

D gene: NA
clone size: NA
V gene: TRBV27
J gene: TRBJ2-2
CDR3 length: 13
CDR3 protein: CASSLSFNGELFF
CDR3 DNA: TGTGCCAGCAGTTTATCGTTTAACGGGGAGCTGTTTTTT

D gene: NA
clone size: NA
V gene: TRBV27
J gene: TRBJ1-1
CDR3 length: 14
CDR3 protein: CASSLGAVYTEAFF
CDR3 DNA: TGTGCCAGCAGTTTAGGGGCGGTCTACACTGAAGCTTTCTTT

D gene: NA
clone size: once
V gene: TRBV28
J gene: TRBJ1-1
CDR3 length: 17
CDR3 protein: CASIPIAFTGVNTEAFF
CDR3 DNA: TGTGCCAGCATACCTATTGCCTTTACGGGGGTCAACACTGAAGCTTTCTTT

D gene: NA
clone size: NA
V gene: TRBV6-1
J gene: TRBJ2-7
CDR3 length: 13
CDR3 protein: CASVLEQGYEQYF
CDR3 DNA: TGTGCCAGCGTCCTAGAACAGGGCTACGAGCAGTACTTC

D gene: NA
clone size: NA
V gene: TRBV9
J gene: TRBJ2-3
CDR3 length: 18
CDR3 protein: CASSVEFHGGASTDTQYF
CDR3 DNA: TGTGCCAGCAGCGTAGAGTTTCACGGCGGGGCTAGCACAGATACGCAGTATTTT

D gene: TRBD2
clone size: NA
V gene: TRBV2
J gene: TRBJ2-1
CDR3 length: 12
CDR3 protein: CAASGGVNEQFF
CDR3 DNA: TGTGCCGCAAGCGGGGGCGTGAATGAGCAGTTCTTC

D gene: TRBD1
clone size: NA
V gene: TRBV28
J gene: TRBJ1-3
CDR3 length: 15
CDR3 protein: CASSLGTGYGNTIYF
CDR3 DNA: TGTGCCAGCAGTTTAGGGACAGGGTATGGAAACACCATATATTTT

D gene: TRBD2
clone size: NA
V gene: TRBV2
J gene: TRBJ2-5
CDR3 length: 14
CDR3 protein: CASSGTSGGETQYF
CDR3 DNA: TGTGCCAGCAGTGGGACTAGCGGGGGTGAGACCCAGTACTTC

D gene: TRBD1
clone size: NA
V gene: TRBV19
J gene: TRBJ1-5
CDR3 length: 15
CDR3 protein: CASKADRGQNQPQHF
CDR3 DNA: TGTGCCAGTAAAGCGGACAGGGGGCAAAACCAGCCCCAGCATTTT

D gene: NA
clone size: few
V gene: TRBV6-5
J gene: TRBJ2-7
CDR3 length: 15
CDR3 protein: CASSYSSTVSYEQYF
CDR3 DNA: TGTGCCAGCAGTTACAGCTCGACAGTATCCTACGAGCAGTACTTC

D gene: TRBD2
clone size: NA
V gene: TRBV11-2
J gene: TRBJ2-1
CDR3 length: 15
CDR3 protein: CASSFFGDYSNEQFF
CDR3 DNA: TGTGCCAGCAGCTTTTTTGGGGACTACTCGAATGAGCAGTTCTTC

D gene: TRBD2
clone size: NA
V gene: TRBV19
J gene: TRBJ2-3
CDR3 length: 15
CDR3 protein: CASNLGGGRVDTQYF
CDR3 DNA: TGTGCCAGTAACTTAGGTGGCGGGAGAGTCGATACGCAGTATTTT

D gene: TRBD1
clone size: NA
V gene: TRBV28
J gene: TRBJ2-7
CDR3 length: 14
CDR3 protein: CASSRGQDSYEQYF
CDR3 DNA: TGTGCCAGCAGCCGTGGACAGGATTCCTACGAGCAGTACTTC

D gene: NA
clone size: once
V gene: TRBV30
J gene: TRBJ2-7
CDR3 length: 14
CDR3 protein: CAWSVKGATYEQYF
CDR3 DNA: TGTGCCTGGAGTGTTAAGGGAGCCACCTACGAGCAGTACTTC

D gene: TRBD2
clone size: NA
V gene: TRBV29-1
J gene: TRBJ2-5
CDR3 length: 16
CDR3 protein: CSVVTSGVGYQETQYF
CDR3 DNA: TGCAGCGTTGTAACTAGCGGGGTGGGGTACCAAGAGACCCAGTACTTC

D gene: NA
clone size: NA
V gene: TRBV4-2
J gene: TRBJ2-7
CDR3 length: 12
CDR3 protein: CASSPGPYEQYF
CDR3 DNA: TGTGCCAGCAGCCCTGGGCCCTACGAGCAGTACTTC